The 9 T cell receptor beta chains in this list originate from one sample, sequenced in a study of blood T cell repertoires in COVID-19. Libraries were prepared by immunoSEQ multiplex PCR; TCRdb keeps only in-frame clonotypes and omits some of them. The table records more than 200,000 clones, around 86% of them present only once. Input material: PBMCs or T cells enriched from blood (not recorded which). The receptors derive from a woman aged 45 to 65 who had recovered from COVID-19.

This chain connects TRBV7-8 to TRBJ2-7, with 10 bases lining up with TRBD1. Germline-derived CDR1 and CDR2 are SGHVS and FQNEAQ. After removal of 5 bases from V and 5 bases from J, the junction contained 6 bases not matched to a gene. The CDR3 extends over 14 amino acids. In DNA form, the CDR3 reads TGTGCCAGCAGCAAAGGACAGGGGGTTAACGAGCAGTACTTC. Translated, it gives CASSKGQGVNEQYF.

This chain joins TRBV28 and TRBJ2-7; D gene unclear. The CDR3 sequence is 13 residues long. Germline V gives CDR1 MDHEN, CDR2 SYDVKM. The germline V and J ends were trimmed by 8 bases and 7 bases, with 18 bases remaining between them. The CDR3 region has the DNA TGTGCCAGCGCCGGGTGGAGCTATACGGAGCAGTACTTC. Its protein product is CASAGWSYTEQYF.

This chain connects TRBV7-9 to TRBJ2-5; the D is unclear. Trimming pared 6 bases from V and 1 base from J, leaving 6 bases between. From germline, CDR1 is SEHNR and CDR2 FQNEAQ (reference sequence). This CDR3 contains 12 residues. Here the CDR3 reads CASRNLQETQYF. The CDR3 DNA sequence: TGTGCCAGCAGAAATCTCCAAGAGACCCAGTACTTC.

The chain couples TRBV2 to TRBJ1-1; D ambiguous. CDR1 and CDR2 from the germline V gene are SNHLY and FYNNEI. The CDR3 contains 13 residues. Between the trimmed V and J ends, which lost 1 base and 4 bases, there was a span of 7 bases. This CDR3 is CASSEDAVTEAFF. The CDR3 DNA is TGTGCCAGCAGTGAAGATGCAGTCACTGAAGCTTTCTTT.

The rearrangement uses TRBV24-1 and TRBJ2-5; 7 positions agree with TRBD1. The J segment lost 2 bases and the V segment lost 4 bases, leaving 6 bases of the junction unmatched. From germline, CDR1 is KGHDR and CDR2 SFDVKD. The CDR3 spans 15 residues. The CDR3 sequence: CATSESGGRQETQYF. In nucleotides, the CDR3 is TGTGCCACCAGTGAATCAGGGGGACGGCAAGAGACCCAGTACTTC.

This chain connects TRBV19 to TRBJ2-2; 7 bases match TRBD2. Germline V lookup: CDR1 LNHDA, CDR2 SQIVND (reference sequence). The CDR3 covers 14 residues. Unmatched junction bases numbered 11, after V lost 10 bases and J lost 6 bases. Here the CDR3 reads CATRVRTSPGELFF. The CDR3 region has the DNA TGTGCCACCCGTGTGAGGACTAGTCCCGGGGAGCTGTTTTTT.

The V gene is TRBV12-2, the J gene TRBJ2-7; no check of the table's D call, TRBD2, against the DNA was made. TRBV12-2 is a pseudogene locus. The CDR3 runs to 19 residues. The CDR3, as DNA: TGTGCAAGTCGCTTAGCGCCTAGCGGGAAGCTCCGGGGCTCCTACGAGCAGTACTTC. Protein product: CASRLAPSGKLRGSYEQYF.

The gene calls are TRBV28 and TRBJ2-4; 10 bases are a match to TRBD2. Trimming cost V 8 bases and J 10 bases; bases outside gene matches: 11. This CDR3 contains 14 residues. Germline assignment: CDR1 MDHEN and CDR2 SYDVKM. The CDR3 reads CASSSPQRGGIQYF. DNA for the CDR3: TGTGCCAGCTCCTCGCCCCAGCGGGGGGGTATTCAGTACTTC. Drawing the rest from reference TRBV28 and TRBJ2-4, the complete variable domain is DVKVTQSSRYLVKRTGEKVFLECVQDMDHENMFWYRQDPGLGLRLIYFSYDVKMKEKGDIPEGYSVSREKKERFSLILESASTNQTSMYLCASSSPQRGGIQYFGAGTRLSVL.

The V and J genes are TRBV28 and TRBJ1-4; D perhaps matches TRBD1 (6 bases). The CDR3 length is 14 residues. The V end lost 6 bases, the J end lost 8 bases, and 16 bases lay between the germline ends. Germline CDR1 reads MDHEN; CDR2 reads SYDVKM. CDR3 amino acids: CASSARGGSEKLFF. The CDR3 DNA follows: TGTGCCAGCAGCGCCCGTGGGGGCTCGGAAAAACTGTTTTTT. The full variable domain, its missing parts supplied by reference TRBV28 and TRBJ1-4, is DVKVTQSSRYLVKRTGEKVFLECVQDMDHENMFWYRQDPGLGLRLIYFSYDVKMKEKGDIPEGYSVSREKKERFSLILESASTNQTSMYLCASSARGGSEKLFFGSGTQLSVL.